The T cell receptor (beta chain) under discussion was sequenced for a study of shared clonotypes between healthy human individuals. Study overall: CD8 memory received one plate per donor, CD8 naive two, CD4 memory three and CD4 naive three.

Several immunoSEQ plates received, in even portions, the genomic DNA of each subset. The data were produced by immunoSEQ multiplex PCR, yet TCRdb's version contains in-frame clones alone and is incomplete. The sample lists 800,000 to 1,200,000 clones, approximately 80% seen once, with 0.5% to 0.6% in the top ten. Per the germline V gene, CDR1 is LNHDA and CDR2 is SQIVND (reference sequence). CDR3 length equals 12 residues. The chain joins TRBV19 to TRBJ2-5, with 8 bases lining up with TRBD1. The DNA end is a closer match to TRBJ2-7, so the J assignment may be wrong. The TCR sequence derives from a man younger than 30 in good health. Some clones in this sample may be carry-over from other donors' samples. The sample taken for sequencing was memory CD4+ T cells from PBMCs. Subset reported: CD45RA-negative fraction. The CDR3 here is CASSRTGNEQYF. The DNA of the CDR3 is TGTGCCAGTAGTAGGACAGGGAACGAGCAGTACTTC.